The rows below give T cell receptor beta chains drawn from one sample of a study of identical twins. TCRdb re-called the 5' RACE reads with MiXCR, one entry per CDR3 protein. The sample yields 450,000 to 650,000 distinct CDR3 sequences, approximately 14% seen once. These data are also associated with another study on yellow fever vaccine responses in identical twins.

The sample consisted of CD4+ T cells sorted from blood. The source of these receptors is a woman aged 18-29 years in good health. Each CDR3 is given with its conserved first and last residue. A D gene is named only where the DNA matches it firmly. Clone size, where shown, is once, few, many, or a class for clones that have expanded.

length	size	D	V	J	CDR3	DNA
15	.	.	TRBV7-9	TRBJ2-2	CASSVGVSGTGELFF	TGTGCCAGCAGTGTGGGAGTCTCTGGCACCGGGGAGCTGTTTTTT
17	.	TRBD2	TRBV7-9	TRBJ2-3	CASSLAQREDPTDTQYF	TGTGCCAGCAGCTTAGCGCAGCGGGAGGACCCCACAGATACGCAGTATTTT
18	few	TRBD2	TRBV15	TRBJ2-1	CATSRATSGRASYNEQFF	TGTGCCACCAGCAGAGCGACTAGCGGGAGGGCCTCCTACAATGAGCAGTTCTTC
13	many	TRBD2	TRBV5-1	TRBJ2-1	CASGEGLNNEQFF	TGCGCCAGCGGGGAGGGCCTAAACAATGAGCAGTTCTTC
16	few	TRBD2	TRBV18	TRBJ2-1	CASSPWLAGANNEQFF	TGTGCCAGCTCACCATGGTTAGCGGGGGCAAACAATGAGCAGTTCTTC
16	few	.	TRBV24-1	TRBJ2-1	CATSDSDPGHYNEQFF	TGTGCCACCAGTGATTCGGACCCCGGCCACTACAATGAGCAGTTCTTC
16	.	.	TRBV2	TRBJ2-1	CASSEVWRDSYNEQFF	TGTGCCAGCAGTGAAGTATGGAGGGATTCCTACAATGAGCAGTTCTTC
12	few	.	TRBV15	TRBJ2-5	CATSAEWETQYF	TGTGCCACCAGCGCAGAGTGGGAGACCCAGTACTTC
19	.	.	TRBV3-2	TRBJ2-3	CASRPSGPGRGVKSDTQYF	TGTGCCAGCAGGCCCTCCGGCCCCGGGAGGGGTGTGAAGTCAGATACGCAGTATTTT
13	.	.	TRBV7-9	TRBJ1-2	CASSPSSDYGYTF	TGTGCCAGCAGCCCCTCAAGTGACTATGGCTACACCTTC
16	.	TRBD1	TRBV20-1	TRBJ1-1	CSARDSRTGQNTEAFF	TGCAGTGCTAGAGATTCCCGGACAGGCCAAAACACTGAAGCTTTCTTT
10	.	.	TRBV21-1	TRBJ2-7	CASILYEQYF	TGTGCCAGCATCCTCTACGAGCAGTACTTC
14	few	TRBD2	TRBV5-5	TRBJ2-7	CASSLDLAGGPQYF	TGTGCCAGCAGCTTGGACTTAGCGGGAGGGCCGCAGTACTTC
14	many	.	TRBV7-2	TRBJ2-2	CASSFPANTGELFF	TGTGCCAGCAGCTTCCCAGCCAACACCGGGGAGCTGTTTTTT
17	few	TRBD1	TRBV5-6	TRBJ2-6	CASSPTGTVPGANVLTF	TGTGCCAGCAGCCCGACCGGGACAGTCCCTGGGGCCAACGTCCTGACTTTC
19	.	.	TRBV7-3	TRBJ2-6	CASSPRGQGNYPGANVLTF	TGTGCCAGCAGCCCCCGCGGGCAGGGCAATTATCCTGGGGCCAACGTCCTGACTTTC
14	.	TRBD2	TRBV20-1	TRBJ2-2	CSALRTSNTGELFF	TGCAGTGCCCTAAGGACTAGCAATACCGGGGAGCTGTTTTTT
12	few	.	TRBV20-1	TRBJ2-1	CSAPPLGNEQFF	TGCAGTGCCCCGCCGCTAGGAAATGAGCAGTTCTTC
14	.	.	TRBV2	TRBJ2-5	CASNQGGGVETQYF	TGTGCCAGCAACCAAGGCGGGGGCGTAGAGACCCAGTACTTC
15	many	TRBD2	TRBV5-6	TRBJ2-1	CASSLLAGGLKKQFF	TGTGCCAGCAGCTTGTTAGCGGGAGGGCTGAAGAAGCAGTTCTTC
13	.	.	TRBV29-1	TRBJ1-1	CSVSRAADTEAFF	TGCAGCGTATCAAGGGCGGCCGACACTGAAGCTTTCTTT
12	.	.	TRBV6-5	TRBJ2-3	CASSPRGNTQYF	TGTGCCAGCAGCCCCAGGGGAAATACGCAGTATTTT
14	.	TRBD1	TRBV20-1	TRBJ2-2	CSAYDRADTGELFF	TGCAGTGCTTATGACAGGGCGGACACCGGGGAGCTGTTTTTT
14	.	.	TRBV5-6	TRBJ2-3	CASSSPPRTDTQYF	TGTGCCAGCAGCTCCCCTCCAAGAACAGATACGCAGTATTTT
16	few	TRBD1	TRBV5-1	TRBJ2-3	CASTGDSHPSTDTQYF	TGCGCCAGCACCGGGGACAGCCACCCTAGCACAGATACGCAGTATTTT
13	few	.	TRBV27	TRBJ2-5	CASSGTYQETQYF	TGTGCCAGCAGTGGGACGTACCAAGAGACCCAGTACTTC
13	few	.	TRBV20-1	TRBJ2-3	CSARGVETDTQYF	TGCAGTGCTAGAGGGGTTGAGACAGATACGCAGTATTTT
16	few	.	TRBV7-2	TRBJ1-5	CASSPQGLQGNQPQHF	TGTGCCAGCAGCCCCCAGGGTCTCCAGGGCAATCAGCCCCAGCATTTT
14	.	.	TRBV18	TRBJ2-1	CASSPSQLYNEQFF	TGTGCCAGCTCACCCTCCCAGCTCTACAATGAGCAGTTCTTC
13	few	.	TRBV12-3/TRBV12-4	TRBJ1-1	CASSLKDHTEAFF	TGTGCCAGCAGTTTAAAGGACCACACTGAAGCTTTCTTT
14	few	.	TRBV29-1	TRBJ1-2	CSVEGRTENYGYTF	TGCAGCGTTGAAGGTCGGACAGAGAACTATGGCTACACCTTC
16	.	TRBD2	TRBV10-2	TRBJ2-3	CASSGGLAANTDTQYF	TGCGCCAGCAGTGGAGGGCTAGCGGCCAACACAGATACGCAGTATTTT
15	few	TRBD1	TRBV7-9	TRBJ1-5	CASSPSGQGNQPQHF	TGTGCCAGCAGCCCTTCCGGACAGGGCAATCAGCCCCAGCATTTT
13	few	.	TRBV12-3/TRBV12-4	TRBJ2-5	CASCLASRETQYF	TGTGCCAGCTGTCTAGCATCGCGGGAGACCCAGTACTTC
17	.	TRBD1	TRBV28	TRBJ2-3	CASSLWMGRGRADTQYF	TGTGCCAGCAGTTTATGGATGGGCAGGGGGCGCGCAGATACGCAGTATTTT
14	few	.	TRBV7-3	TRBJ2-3	CASSTQGLADTQYF	TGTGCCAGCAGCACGCAGGGACTTGCAGATACGCAGTATTTT
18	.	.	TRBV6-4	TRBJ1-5	CASSDSGTSGRLNQPQHF	TGTGCCAGCAGTGATTCGGGGACGTCGGGACGATTGAATCAGCCCCAGCATTTT